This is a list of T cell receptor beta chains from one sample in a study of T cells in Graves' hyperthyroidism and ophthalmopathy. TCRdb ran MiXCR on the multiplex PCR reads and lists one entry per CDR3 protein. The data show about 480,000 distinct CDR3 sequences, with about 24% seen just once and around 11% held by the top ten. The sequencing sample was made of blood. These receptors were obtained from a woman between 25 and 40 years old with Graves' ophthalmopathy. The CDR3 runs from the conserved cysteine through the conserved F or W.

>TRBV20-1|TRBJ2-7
CSARGWEAGYEQYF
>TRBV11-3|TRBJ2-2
CASSTSGGFTEELFF
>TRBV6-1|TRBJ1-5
CASSGDTQGSNQPQHF
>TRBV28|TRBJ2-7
CASSFSQHLQYF
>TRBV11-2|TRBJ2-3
CASSLTSGSTDTQYF
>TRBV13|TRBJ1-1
CASSLAGQGGTEAFF
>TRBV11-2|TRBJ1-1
CASSPFPQEAAFF
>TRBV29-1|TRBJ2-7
CSVEGTSGTTYEQYF
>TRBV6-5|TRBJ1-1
CASYPRMNTEAFF
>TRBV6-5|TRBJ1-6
CASSYDRRYSPLHF
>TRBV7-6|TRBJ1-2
CASSLALTGDYGYTF
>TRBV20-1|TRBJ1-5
CSATARPNQPQHF
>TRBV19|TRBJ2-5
CASSIGGLAEETQYF
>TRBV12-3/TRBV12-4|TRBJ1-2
CASSLVQGVYTF
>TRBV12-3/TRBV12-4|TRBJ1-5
CACASGWNQPQHF
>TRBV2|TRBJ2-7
CARRASGSYEQYF
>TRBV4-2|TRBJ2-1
CASSRSNEQFF
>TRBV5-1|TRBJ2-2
CASSLVAGSAGELFF
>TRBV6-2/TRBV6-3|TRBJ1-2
CASSLQGPAFGYTF
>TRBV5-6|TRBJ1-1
CASSFWQGETEAFF
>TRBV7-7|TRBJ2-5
CASSPVRGTGETQYF
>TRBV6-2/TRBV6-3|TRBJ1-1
CAADRGGTEAFF
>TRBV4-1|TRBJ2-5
CASSQGSMEFTQYF
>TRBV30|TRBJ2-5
CAWSEGQVETQYF
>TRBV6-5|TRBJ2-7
CASSYSEGRGGSYEQYF
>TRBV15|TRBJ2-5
CATSRDAGGPETQYF
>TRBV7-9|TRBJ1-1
CASSPSGPVDTEAFF
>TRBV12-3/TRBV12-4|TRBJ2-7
CASSLGLIVYEQYF
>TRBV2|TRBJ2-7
CASSERLRSSYEQYF
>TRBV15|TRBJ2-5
CATSRDRRGGQETQYF
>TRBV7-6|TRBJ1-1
CASSTWSQGVNTEAFF
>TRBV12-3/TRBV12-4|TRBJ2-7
CASSFGLLYEQYF
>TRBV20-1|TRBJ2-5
CSALPRLAGAQETQYF
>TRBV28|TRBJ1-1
CASNGGVYAFF
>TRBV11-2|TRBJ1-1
CASSRRWRDTEAFF
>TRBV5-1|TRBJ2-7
CASSPGQAIGEQYF
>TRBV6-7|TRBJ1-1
CASSNGRGTEAFF
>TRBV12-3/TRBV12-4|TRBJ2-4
CASSTRTGGAKNIQYF